Listed here is a single T cell receptor beta chain. What this receptor recognizes is not known. It has no much larger one-base neighbor in the sample; base qualities were not kept. Patients with autoimmune disease history or receiving systemic immunosuppression were excluded from the trial. Peripheral blood for TCR sequencing was drawn from every dose cohort at baseline, at cycle 4 day 1 and at cycle 7 day 1. Samples were obtained from an open-label, multicenter, first-in-human phase I dose-escalation trial of ivuxolimab. Adults with locally advanced or metastatic head and neck squamous cell, hepatocellular, melanoma or renal cell carcinoma were enrolled in the trial. CD4+ and CD8+ T cells were sorted separately from peripheral blood before TCR sequencing. The CDR3 holds 16 amino acids from the cysteine to the phenylalanine. Only the CDR3 DNA stays, 48 bases, in frame from base 1. CDR1 and CDR2 (SEHNR, FQNEAQ) derive from the germline V gene (reference sequence). V is shortened by 4 bases, J by 4 bases, and the region joining them spans 16 bases.

The sample belongs to a study of OX40 agonist ivuxolimab in advanced cancers. Context from the whole study: Ivuxolimab was a fully human IgG2 agonistic monoclonal antibody targeting the costimulatory receptor OX40 (CD134). Patients were allowed to have had prior anti-PD-1, anti-PD-L1 or anti-CTLA-4 therapy, and approximately 40% of the dose-escalation patients had previously received checkpoint inhibitors. Partial responses occurred in three dose-escalation patients, of whom one had hepatocellular carcinoma and two had cutaneous melanoma. The paper describes the monotherapy dose-escalation part (N ≈ 50 patients) of the phase I trial of ivuxolimab. Peripheral TCRbeta sequencing aimed to test whether ivuxolimab altered TCR sequence diversity and caused clonal T-cell expansion. Of the roughly 51 dose-escalation patients, hepatocellular carcinoma was present in 19, melanoma in roughly 15, renal cell carcinoma in 9 and head and neck cancer in 9. Intravenous ivuxolimab was administered to patients every 2 weeks at six dose levels: 0.01, 0.1, 0.3, 1.5, 3 and 10 mg/kg. In the dose-escalation cohort, 82.7% of patients were male, and the mean age was roughly 60 years, with a range of about 23 to 85. Here is what the overall study found, with its caveats: At doses from 0.1 to 3.0 mg/kg, clonal expansion was seen in both CD4+ and CD8+ blood T cells between baseline and week 6. After ivuxolimab, CD8+ T cells had more expanded clones than CD4+ T cells on average. Low levels of normalized T-cell clonal expansion were also shown by some nonresponding patients. In the 0.1-3.0 mg/kg groups, partial responders had among the lowest normalized peripheral clonal expansion, particularly in CD8+ T cells. Which antigens the clonally expanded peripheral T cells were specific for was not determined.

Genomic DNA was extracted from sorted cells for sequencing of the TCRbeta CDR3 region. The immunoSEQ Assay was used for sequencing of TCRbeta CDR3 regions. TCRdb stores this immuneACCESS table with in-frame sequences only. Part of the clones is absent; in the studies checked, under half of the shortfall reflects unresolved V genes, and no reason is known for the rest. The sample table holds about 44,000 clones, of which approximately 90% were seen once. Around 48% of the sample is taken by the ten largest. The source is an adult with an advanced solid tumor such as melanoma, head and neck, liver or kidney cancer. The chain uses TRBV7-9 and TRBJ2-2; the D gene is not confidently resolved. The sequencing here drew on CD4+ or CD8+ T cells sorted from blood, taken in a trial of the OX40 agonist ivuxolimab. The CDR3 protein sequence reads: CASSSRITFSTGELFF. The nucleotide sequence reads as follows: TGTGCCAGCAGCTCCCGAATTACGTTTAGCACCGGGGAGCTGTTTTTT.